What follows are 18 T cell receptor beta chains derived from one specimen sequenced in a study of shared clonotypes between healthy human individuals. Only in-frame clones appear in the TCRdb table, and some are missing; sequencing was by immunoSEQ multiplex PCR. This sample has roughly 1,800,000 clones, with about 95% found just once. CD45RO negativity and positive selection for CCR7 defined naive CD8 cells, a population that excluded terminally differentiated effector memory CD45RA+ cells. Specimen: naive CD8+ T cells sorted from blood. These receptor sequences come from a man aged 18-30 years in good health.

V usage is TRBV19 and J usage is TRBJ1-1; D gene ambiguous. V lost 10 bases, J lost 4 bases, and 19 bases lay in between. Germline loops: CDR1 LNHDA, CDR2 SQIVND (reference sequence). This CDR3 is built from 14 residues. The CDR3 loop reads CATEWVGRGTEAFF. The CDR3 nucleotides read TGTGCCACCGAGTGGGTAGGGCGCGGCACTGAAGCTTTCTTT.

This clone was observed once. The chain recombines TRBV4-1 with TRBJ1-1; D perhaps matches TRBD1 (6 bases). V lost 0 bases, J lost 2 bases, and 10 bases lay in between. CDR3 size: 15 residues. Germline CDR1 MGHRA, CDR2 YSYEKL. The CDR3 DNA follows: TGCGCCAGCAGCCAAGACCGGACAGCAAACACTGAAGCTTTCTTT. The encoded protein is CASSQDRTANTEAFF.

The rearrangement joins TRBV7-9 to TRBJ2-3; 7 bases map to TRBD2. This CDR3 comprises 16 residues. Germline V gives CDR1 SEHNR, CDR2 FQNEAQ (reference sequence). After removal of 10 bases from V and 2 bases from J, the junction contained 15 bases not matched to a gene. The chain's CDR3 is CATQANRGVDTDTQYF. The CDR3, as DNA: TGTGCCACTCAGGCCAACCGGGGGGTTGACACAGATACGCAGTATTTT.

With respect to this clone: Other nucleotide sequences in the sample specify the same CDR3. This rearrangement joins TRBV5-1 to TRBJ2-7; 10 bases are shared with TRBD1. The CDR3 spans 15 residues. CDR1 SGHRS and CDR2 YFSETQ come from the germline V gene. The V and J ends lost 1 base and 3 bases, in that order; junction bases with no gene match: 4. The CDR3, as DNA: TGCGCCAGCAGCTTGTCGGGACAGGGGATCTACGAGCAGTACTTC. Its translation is CASSLSGQGIYEQYF.

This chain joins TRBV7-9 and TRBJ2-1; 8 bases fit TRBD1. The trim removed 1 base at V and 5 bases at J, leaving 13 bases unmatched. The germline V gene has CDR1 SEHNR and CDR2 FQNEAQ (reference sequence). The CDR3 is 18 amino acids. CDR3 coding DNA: TGTGCCAGCAGCTTAGAGGCAATCCGGGACAGGTATGACAATGAGCAGTTCTTC. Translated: CASSLEAIRDRYDNEQFF. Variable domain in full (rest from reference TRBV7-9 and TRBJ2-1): DTGVSQNPRHKITKRGQNVTFRCDPISEHNRLYWYRQTLGQGPEFLTYFQNEAQLEKSRLLSDRFSAERPKGSFSTLEIQRTEQGDSAMYLCASSLEAIRDRYDNEQFFGPGTRLTVL.

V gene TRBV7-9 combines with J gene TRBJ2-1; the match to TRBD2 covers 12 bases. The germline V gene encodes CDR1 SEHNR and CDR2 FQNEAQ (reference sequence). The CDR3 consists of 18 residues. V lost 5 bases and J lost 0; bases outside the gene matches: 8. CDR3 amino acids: CASSQMTSGGSSYNEQFF. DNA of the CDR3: TGTGCCAGCAGCCAAATGACTAGCGGGGGTAGCTCCTACAATGAGCAGTTCTTC.

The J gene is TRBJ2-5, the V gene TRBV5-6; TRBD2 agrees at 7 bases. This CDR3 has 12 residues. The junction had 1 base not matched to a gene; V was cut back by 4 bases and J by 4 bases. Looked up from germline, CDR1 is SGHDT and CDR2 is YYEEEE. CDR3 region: CASSTSAETQYF. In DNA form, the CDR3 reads TGTGCCAGCAGCACTAGCGCAGAGACCCAGTACTTC. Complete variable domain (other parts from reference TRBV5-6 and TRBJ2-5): DAGVTQSPTHLIKTRGQQVTLRCSPKSGHDTVSWYQQALGQGPQFIFQYYEEEERQRGNFPDRFSGHQFPNYSSELNVNALLLGDSALYLCASSTSAETQYFGPGTRLLVL.

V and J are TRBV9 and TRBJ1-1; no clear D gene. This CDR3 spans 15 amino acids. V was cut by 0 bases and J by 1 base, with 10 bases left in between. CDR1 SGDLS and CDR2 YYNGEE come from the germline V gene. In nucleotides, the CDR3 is TGTGCCAGCAGCGTAGAGGCCCACGAGAACACTGAAGCTTTCTTT. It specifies CASSVEAHENTEAFF.

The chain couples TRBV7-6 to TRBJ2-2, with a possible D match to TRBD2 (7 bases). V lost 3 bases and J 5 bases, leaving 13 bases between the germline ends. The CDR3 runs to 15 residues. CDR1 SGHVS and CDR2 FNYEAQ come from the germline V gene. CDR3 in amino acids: CASSLTGGRTGELFF. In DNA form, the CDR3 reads TGTGCCAGCAGCTTGACGGGGGGCCGGACCGGGGAGCTGTTTTTT.

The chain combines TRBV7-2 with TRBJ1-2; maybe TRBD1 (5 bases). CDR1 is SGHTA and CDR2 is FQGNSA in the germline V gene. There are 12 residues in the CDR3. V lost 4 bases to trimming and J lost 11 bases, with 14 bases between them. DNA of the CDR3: TGTGCCAGCAGCTACGGAGGGGAGGGTTACACCTTC. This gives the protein CASSYGGEGYTF.

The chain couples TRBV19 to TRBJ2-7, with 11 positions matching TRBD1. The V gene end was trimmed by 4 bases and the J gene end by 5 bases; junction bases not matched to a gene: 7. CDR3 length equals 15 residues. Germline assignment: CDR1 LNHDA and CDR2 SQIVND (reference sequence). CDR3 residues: CASSTGTGGKDEQYF. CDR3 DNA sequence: TGTGCCAGTAGTACGGGGACAGGGGGAAAGGACGAGCAGTACTTC.

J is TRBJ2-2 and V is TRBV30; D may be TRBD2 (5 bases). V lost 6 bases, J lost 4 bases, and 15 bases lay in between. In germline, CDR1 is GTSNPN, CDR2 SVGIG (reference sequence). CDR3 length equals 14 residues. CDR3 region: CACLSPGSTGELFF. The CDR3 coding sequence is TGTGCCTGCCTTAGCCCGGGGTCCACCGGGGAGCTGTTTTTT.

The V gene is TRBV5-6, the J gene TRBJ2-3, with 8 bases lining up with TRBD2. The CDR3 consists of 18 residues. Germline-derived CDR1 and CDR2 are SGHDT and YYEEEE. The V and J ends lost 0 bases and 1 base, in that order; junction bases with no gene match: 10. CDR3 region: CASSLASGPLRGTDTQYF. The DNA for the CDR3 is TGTGCCAGCAGCTTGGCTAGCGGGCCCCTTCGGGGCACAGATACGCAGTATTTT.

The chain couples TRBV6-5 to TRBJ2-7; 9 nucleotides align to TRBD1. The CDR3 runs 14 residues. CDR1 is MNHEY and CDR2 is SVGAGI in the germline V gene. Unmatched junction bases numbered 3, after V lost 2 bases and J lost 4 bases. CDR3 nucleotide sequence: TGTGCCAGCAGTTACGGGACAGGGATGTACGAGCAGTACTTC. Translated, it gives CASSYGTGMYEQYF.

CDR3 bases: TGTGCTAGTCGGATCTGGGAGGGAGAGACCCAGTACTTC. It yields the protein CASRIWEGETQYF. This rearrangement joins TRBV12-5 to TRBJ2-5; 7 nucleotides agree with TRBD2. Per the germline V gene, CDR1 is LGHNT and CDR2 is FRNRAP. J gave up 4 bases and V 8 bases, and 7 bases lay outside the gene matches. The CDR3 totals 13 residues.

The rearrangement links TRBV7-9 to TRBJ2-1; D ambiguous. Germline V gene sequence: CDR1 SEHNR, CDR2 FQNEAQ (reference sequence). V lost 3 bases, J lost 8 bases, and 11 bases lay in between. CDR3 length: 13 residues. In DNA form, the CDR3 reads TGTGCCAGCAGCTTTTCTAATTACGATGAGCAGTTCTTC. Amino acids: CASSFSNYDEQFF.

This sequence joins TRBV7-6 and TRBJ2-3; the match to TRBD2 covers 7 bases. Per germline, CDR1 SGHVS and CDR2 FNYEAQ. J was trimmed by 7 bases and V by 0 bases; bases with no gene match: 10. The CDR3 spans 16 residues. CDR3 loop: CASSLAEVAGVNTQYF. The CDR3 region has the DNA TGTGCCAGCAGCTTAGCGGAGGTCGCGGGAGTGAATACGCAGTATTTT.

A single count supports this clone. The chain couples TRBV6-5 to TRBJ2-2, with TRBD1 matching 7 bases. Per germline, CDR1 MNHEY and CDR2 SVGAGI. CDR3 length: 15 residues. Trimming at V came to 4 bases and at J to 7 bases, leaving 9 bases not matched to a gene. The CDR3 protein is CASSLLTGLIGELFF. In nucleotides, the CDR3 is TGTGCCAGCAGTTTGCTGACAGGGTTGATCGGGGAGCTGTTTTTT.